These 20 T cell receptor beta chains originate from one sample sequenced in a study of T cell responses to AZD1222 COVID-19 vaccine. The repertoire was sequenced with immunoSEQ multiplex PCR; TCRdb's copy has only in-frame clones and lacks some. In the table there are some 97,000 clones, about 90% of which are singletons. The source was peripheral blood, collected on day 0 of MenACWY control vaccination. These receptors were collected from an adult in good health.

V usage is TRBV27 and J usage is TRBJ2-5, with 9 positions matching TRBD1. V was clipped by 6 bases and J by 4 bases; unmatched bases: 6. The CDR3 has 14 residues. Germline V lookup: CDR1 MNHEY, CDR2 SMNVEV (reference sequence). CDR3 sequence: CASSRTGDRETQYF. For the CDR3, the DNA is TGTGCCAGCAGCCGGACAGGGGACCGAGAGACCCAGTACTTC.

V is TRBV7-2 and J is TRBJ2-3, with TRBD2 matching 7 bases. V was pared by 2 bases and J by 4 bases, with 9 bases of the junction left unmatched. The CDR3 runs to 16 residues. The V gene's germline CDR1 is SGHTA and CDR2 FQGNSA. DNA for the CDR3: TGTGCCAGCAGCTTACGAAGACTAGCTATCCCAGATACGCAGTATTTT. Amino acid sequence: CASSLRRLAIPDTQYF.

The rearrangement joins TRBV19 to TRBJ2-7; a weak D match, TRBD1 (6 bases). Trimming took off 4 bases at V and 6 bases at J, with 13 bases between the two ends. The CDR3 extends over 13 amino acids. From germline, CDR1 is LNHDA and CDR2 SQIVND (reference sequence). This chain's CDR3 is CASSTGRTVEQYF. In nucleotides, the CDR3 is TGTGCCAGTAGTACCGGCCGGACAGTCGAGCAGTACTTC.

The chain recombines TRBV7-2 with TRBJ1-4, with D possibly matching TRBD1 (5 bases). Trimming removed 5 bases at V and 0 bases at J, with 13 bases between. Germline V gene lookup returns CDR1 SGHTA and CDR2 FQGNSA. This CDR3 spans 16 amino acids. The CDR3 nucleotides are TGTGCCAGCAGCCCCTGGGGCGACGCAACTAATGAAAAACTGTTTTTT. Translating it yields CASSPWGDATNEKLFF. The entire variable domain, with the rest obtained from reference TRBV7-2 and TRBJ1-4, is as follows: GAGVSQSPSNKVTEKGKDVELRCDPISGHTALYWYRQSLGQGLEFLIYFQGNSAPDKSGLPSDRFSAERTGGSVSTLTIQRTQQEDSAVYLCASSPWGDATNEKLFFGSGTQLSVL.

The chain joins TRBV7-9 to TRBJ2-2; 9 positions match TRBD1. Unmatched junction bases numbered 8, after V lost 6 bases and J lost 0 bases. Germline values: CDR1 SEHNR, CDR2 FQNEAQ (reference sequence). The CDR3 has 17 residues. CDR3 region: CASSSMGTGTNTGELFF. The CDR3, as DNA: TGTGCCAGCAGTTCCATGGGGACAGGGACGAACACCGGGGAGCTGTTTTTT. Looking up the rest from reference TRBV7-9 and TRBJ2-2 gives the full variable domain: DTGVSQNPRHKITKRGQNVTFRCDPISEHNRLYWYRQTLGQGPEFLTYFQNEAQLEKSRLLSDRFSAERPKGSFSTLEIQRTEQGDSAMYLCASSSMGTGTNTGELFFGEGSRLTVL.

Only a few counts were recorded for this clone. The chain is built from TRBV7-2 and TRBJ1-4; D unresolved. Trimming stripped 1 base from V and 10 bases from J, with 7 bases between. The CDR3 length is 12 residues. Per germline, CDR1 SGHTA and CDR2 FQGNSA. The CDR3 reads CASSLDRGKLFF. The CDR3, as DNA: TGTGCCAGCAGCTTAGATCGTGGAAAACTGTTTTTT.

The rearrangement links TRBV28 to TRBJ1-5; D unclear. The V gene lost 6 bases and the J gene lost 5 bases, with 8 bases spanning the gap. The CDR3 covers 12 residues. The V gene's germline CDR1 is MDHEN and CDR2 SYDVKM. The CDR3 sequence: CASSLGHQPQHF. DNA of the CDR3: TGTGCCAGCAGCCTCGGACATCAGCCCCAGCATTTT.

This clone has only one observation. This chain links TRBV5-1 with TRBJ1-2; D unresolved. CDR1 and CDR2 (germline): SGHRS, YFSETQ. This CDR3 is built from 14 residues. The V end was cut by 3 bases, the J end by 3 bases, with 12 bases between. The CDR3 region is CASSSLGTDYGYTF. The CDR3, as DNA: TGCGCCAGCAGCTCCCTGGGCACGGACTATGGCTACACCTTC.

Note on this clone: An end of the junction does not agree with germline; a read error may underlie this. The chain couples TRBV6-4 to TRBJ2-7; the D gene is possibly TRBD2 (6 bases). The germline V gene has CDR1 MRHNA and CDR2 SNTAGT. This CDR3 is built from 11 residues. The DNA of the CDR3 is TGTGCCAGCATCAGAGAGGGACTTACTAACTTC. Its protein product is CASIREGLTNF.

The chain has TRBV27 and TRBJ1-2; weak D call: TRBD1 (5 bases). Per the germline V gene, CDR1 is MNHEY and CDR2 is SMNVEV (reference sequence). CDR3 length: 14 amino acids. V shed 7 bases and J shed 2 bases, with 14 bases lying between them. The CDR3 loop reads CASKRDSPNYGYTF. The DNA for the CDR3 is TGTGCCAGCAAACGGGACTCCCCAAACTATGGCTACACCTTC.

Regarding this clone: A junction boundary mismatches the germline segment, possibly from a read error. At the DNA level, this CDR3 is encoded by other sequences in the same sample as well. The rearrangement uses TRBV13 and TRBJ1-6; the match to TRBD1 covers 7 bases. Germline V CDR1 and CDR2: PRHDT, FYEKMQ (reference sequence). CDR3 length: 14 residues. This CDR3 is CASSSGQINSPLHF. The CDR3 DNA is TGTGCCAGCAGCTCGGGACAGATTAATTCACCCCTCCATTTT.

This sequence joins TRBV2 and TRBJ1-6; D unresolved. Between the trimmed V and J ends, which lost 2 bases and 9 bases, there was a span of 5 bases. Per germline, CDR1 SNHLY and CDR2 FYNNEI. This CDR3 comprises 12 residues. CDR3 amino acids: CASSEIGSPLHF. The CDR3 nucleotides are TGTGCCAGCAGTGAAATTGGTTCACCCCTCCACTTT.

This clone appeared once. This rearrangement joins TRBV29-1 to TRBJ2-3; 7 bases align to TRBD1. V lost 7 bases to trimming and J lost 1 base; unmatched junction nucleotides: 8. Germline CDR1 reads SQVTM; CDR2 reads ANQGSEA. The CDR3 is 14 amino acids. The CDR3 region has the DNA TGCAGCGCCGAGGACCAGGGGGGCACAGATACGCAGTATTTT. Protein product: CSAEDQGGTDTQYF.

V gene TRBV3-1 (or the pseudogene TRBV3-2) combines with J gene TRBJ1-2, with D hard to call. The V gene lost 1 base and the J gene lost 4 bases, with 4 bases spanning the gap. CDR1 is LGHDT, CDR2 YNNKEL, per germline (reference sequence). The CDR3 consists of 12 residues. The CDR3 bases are TGTGCCAGCAGCCAAGGGACCTATGGCTACACCTTC. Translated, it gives CASSQGTYGYTF.

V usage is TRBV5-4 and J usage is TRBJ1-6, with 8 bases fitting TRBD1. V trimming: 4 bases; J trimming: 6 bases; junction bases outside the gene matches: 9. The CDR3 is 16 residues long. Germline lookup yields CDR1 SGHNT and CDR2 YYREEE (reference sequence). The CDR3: CASSPEPDRANSPLHF. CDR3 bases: TGTGCCAGCAGCCCTGAACCGGACAGGGCTAATTCACCCCTCCACTTT.

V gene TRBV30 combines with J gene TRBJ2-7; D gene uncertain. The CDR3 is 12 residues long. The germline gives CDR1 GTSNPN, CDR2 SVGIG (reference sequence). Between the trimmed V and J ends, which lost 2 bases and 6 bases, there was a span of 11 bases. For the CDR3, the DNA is TGTGCCTGGAGTCCCCGCCTTGGCGAGCAGTACTTC. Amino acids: CAWSPRLGEQYF. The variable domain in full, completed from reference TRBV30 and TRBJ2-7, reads SQTIHQWPATLVQPVGSPLSLECTVEGTSNPNLYWYRQAAGRGLQLLFYSVGIGQISSEVPQNLSASRPQDRQFILSSKKLLLSDSGFYLCAWSPRLGEQYFGPGTRLTVT.

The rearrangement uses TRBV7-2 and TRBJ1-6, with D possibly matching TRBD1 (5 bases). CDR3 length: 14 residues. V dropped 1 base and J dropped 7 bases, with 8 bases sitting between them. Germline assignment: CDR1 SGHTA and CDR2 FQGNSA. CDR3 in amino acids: CASSLGRGNSPLHF. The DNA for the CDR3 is TGTGCCAGCAGCTTAGGGCGGGGGAATTCACCCCTCCACTTT.

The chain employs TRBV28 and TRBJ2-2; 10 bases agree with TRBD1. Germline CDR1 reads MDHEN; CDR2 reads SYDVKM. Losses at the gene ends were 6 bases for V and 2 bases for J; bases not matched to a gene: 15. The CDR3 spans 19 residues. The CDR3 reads CASSPPDRGHVGNTGELFF. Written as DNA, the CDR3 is TGTGCCAGCAGCCCGCCCGACAGGGGGCATGTCGGAAACACCGGGGAGCTGTTTTTT.

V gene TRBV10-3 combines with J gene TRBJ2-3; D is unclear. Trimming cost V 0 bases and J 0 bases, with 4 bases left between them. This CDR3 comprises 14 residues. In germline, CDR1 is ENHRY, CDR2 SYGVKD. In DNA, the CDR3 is TGTGCCATCAGTGAGTCGAGTAGCACAGATACGCAGTATTTT. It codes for CAISESSSTDTQYF.

CDR3 amino acids: CASSRTEDEQFF. The CDR3 nucleotides are TGTGCCAGCAGCCGGACCGAAGATGAGCAGTTCTTC. The chain joins TRBV11-3 to TRBJ2-1; D is unclear. V lost 5 bases, J lost 8 bases, and 10 bases lay in between. Germline CDR1 SGHNT, CDR2 YENEEA. The CDR3 is made up of 12 amino acids.